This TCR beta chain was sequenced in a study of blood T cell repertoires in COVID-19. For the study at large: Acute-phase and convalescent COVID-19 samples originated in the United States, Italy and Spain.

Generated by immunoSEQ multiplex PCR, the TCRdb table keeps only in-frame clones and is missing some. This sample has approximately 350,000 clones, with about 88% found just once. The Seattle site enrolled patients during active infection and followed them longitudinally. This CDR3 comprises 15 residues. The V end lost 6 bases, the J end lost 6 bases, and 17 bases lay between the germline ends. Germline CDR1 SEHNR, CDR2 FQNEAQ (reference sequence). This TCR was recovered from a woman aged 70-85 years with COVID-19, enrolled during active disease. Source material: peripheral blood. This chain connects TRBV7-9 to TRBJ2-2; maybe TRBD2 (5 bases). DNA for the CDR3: TGTGCCAGCAGTTCCTATCGGGGTTACCCCGGGGAGCTGTTTTTT. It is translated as CASSSYRGYPGELFF. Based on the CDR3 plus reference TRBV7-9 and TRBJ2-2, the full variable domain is DTGVSQNPRHKITKRGQNVTFRCDPISEHNRLYWYRQTLGQGPEFLTYFQNEAQLEKSRLLSDRFSAERPKGSFSTLEIQRTEQGDSAMYLCASSSYRGYPGELFFGEGSRLTVL.